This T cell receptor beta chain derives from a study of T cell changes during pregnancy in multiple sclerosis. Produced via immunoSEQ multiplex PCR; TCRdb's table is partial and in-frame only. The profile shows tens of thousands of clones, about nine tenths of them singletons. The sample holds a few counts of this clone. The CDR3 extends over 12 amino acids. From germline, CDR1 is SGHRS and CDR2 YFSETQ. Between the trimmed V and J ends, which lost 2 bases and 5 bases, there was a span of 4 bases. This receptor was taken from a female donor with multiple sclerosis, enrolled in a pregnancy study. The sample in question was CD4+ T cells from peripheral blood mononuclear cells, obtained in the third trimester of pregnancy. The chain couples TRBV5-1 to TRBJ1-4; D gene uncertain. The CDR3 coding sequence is TGCGCCAGCAGCTTTTCGAATGAAAAACTGTTTTTT. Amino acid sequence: CASSFSNEKLFF.